The next 21 T cell receptor beta chains were all read from a single sample in a study of cytomegalovirus exposure and HLA in healthy donors. Sequencing used immunoSEQ multiplex PCR; TCRdb keeps in-frame clones, though not all of them. Of about 350,000 clones listed, around 90% are singletons. Sequencing was carried out using PBMCs. These receptors came from a woman in her 30s in good health and CMV-seropositive.

The V gene is TRBV7-2, the J gene TRBJ2-5, with TRBD1 as a possible D gene (6 bases). The germline gives CDR1 SGHTA, CDR2 FQGNSA. The length of the CDR3 is 15 residues. V was trimmed by 2 bases and J by 4 bases, leaving 14 bases between them. The CDR3 here is CASSLKVVGAETQYF. The DNA for the CDR3 is TGTGCCAGCAGCTTAAAGGTCGTGGGGGCAGAGACCCAGTACTTC. The full variable domain, rest sourced from reference TRBV7-2 and TRBJ2-5, is GAGVSQSPSNKVTEKGKDVELRCDPISGHTALYWYRQSLGQGLEFLIYFQGNSAPDKSGLPSDRFSAERTGGSVSTLTIQRTQQEDSAVYLCASSLKVVGAETQYFGPGTRLLVL.

The V call is TRBV27, the J call TRBJ1-1, with a weak D call TRBD1 (5 bases). V dropped 4 bases and J dropped 6 bases, with 21 bases sitting between them. Germline CDR1 reads MNHEY; CDR2 reads SMNVEV (reference sequence). This CDR3 spans 16 amino acids. The chain's CDR3 is CASSSQRGLSSSEAFF. The CDR3 coding sequence is TGTGCCAGCAGTTCCCAGCGGGGGTTGAGTTCTTCTGAAGCTTTCTTT.

This chain connects TRBV9 to TRBJ2-1, with D uncertain. Germline V gives CDR1 SGDLS, CDR2 YYNGEE. Trimming left V 0 bases short and J 5 bases short, with 9 bases between. The CDR3 runs to 14 residues. The CDR3 here is CASSVGGTDNEQFF. As DNA, the CDR3 is TGTGCCAGCAGCGTAGGGGGAACAGACAATGAGCAGTTCTTC.

J is TRBJ2-3 and V is TRBV5-6; 9 bases are shared with TRBD2. The germline V gene encodes CDR1 SGHDT and CDR2 YYEEEE. The junction had 4 bases not matched to a gene; V was cut back by 2 bases and J by 0 bases. The CDR3 spans 16 residues. This CDR3 is CASSLSSGTSTDTQYF. In nucleotides, the CDR3 is TGTGCCAGCAGCTTATCTAGCGGGACGAGCACAGATACGCAGTATTTT.

The chain links TRBV29-1 to TRBJ2-3, with 8 bases that match TRBD2. There are 16 residues in the CDR3. V dropped 4 bases and J dropped 0; count of bases not matched to a gene: 9. Germline lookup yields CDR1 SQVTM and CDR2 ANQGSEA. In DNA, the CDR3 is TGCAGCGTTGTGCCCTCGAGCGGGGGAAGCACAGATACGCAGTATTTT. Translating it yields CSVVPSSGGSTDTQYF.

This clone was recorded a few times. The rearrangement joins TRBV11-3 to TRBJ1-1; D unresolved. This CDR3 has 13 residues. Trimming left V 0 bases short and J 8 bases short, with 10 bases between. CDR1 is SGHNT, CDR2 YENEEA, per germline. CDR3 sequence reads: CASSLDHTTEAFF. CDR3 nucleotides: TGTGCCAGCAGCTTAGATCACACAACCGAAGCTTTCTTT.

J is TRBJ1-5 and V is TRBV4-2; D is perhaps TRBD1 (6 bases). Germline values: CDR1 LGHNA, CDR2 YNFKEQ. The CDR3 spans 16 residues. Trimming left V 0 bases short and J 0 bases short, with 9 bases between. The CDR3 loop is CASSQDRGYSNQPQHF. In DNA, the CDR3 is TGTGCCAGCAGCCAAGACAGGGGCTATAGCAATCAGCCCCAGCATTTT.

This clone was observed a handful of times. The chain is built from TRBV6-1 and TRBJ2-2; no definite D call. Per the germline V gene, CDR1 is MNHNS and CDR2 is SASEGT. The CDR3 is made up of 17 amino acids. V lost 1 base and J 0 bases, leaving 12 bases between the germline ends. The CDR3 here is CASSEEGVPTNTGELFF. The DNA for the CDR3 is TGTGCCAGCAGTGAAGAGGGTGTGCCGACGAACACCGGGGAGCTGTTTTTT.

The chain joins TRBV4-3 to TRBJ1-3; 7 nucleotides line up with TRBD1. Germline CDR1 reads LGHNA; CDR2 reads YSLEER. The CDR3 runs to 15 residues. V lost 3 bases, J lost 4 bases, and 6 bases stayed unmatched. As DNA, the CDR3 is TGCGCCAGCAGCCACGGGACAGCCGACGGAAACACCATATATTTT. This encodes CASSHGTADGNTIYF.

V and J are TRBV25-1 and TRBJ2-7; 10 bases agree with TRBD1. Germline CDR1 reads MGHDK; CDR2 reads SYGVNS. The CDR3 sequence is 15 residues long. V lost 5 bases, J lost 4 bases, and 8 bases stayed unmatched. The CDR3 loop reads CASSPVGDRGYEQYF. The CDR3 DNA reads TGTGCCAGCAGTCCAGTTGGGGACAGGGGTTACGAGCAGTACTTC.

This clone occurred a few times. The gene calls are TRBV2 and TRBJ1-3, with no clear D. The CDR3 consists of 14 residues. CDR1 is SNHLY, CDR2 FYNNEI, per germline. V was cut by 7 bases and J by 0 bases, with 10 bases left in between. Written as DNA, the CDR3 is TGTGCCAGCACCGACATCAACTCTGGAAACACCATATATTTT. Encoded protein: CASTDINSGNTIYF. Using reference TRBV2 and TRBJ1-3 for the parts outside the CDR3, the full variable domain is EPEVTQTPSHQVTQMGQEVILRCVPISNHLYFYWYRQILGQKVEFLVSFYNNEISEKSEIFDDQFSVERPDGSNFTLKIRSTKLEDSAMYFCASTDINSGNTIYFGEGSWLTVV.

This clone was seen once. This chain connects TRBV4-1 to TRBJ1-1; a weak D match, TRBD1 (5 bases). Deletions cut 1 base from V and 5 bases from J, with 17 bases between. CDR1 MGHRA and CDR2 YSYEKL come from the germline V gene. This CDR3 contains 16 residues. The CDR3 protein is CASSQGGGGRETEAFF. CDR3 DNA sequence: TGCGCCAGCAGCCAAGGAGGCGGGGGTAGGGAAACTGAAGCTTTCTTT.

As to this clone: This CDR3 is also generated by other DNA sequences in the sample. The gene calls are TRBV4-3 and TRBJ2-1; no clear D. There are 11 residues in the CDR3. Germline V gene lookup returns CDR1 LGHNA and CDR2 YSLEER. V lost 0 bases and J lost 8, with 2 bases in between. The chain's CDR3 is CASSQDHEQFF. Here the CDR3 DNA reads TGCGCCAGCAGCCAAGACCATGAGCAGTTCTTC.

The chain links TRBV19 to TRBJ2-2, with D possibly TRBD1 on 5 matching bases. V was shortened by 6 bases and J by 4 bases, with 6 bases between the two germline ends. This CDR3 contains 12 residues. Germline CDR1 reads LNHDA; CDR2 reads SQIVND (reference sequence). CDR3 in amino acids: CASRQGTGELFF. Written as DNA, the CDR3 is TGTGCCAGTAGGCAGGGCACCGGGGAGCTGTTTTTT.

The CDR3 protein is CASSLGPGNEQFF. The CDR3 region has the DNA TGTGCCAGCAGCTTAGGACCGGGTAATGAGCAGTTCTTC. The rearrangement uses TRBV13 and TRBJ2-1; D unclear. The CDR3 is 13 residues long. Per the germline V gene, CDR1 is PRHDT and CDR2 is FYEKMQ (reference sequence). Between the trimmed V and J ends, which lost 0 bases and 7 bases, there was a span of 7 bases. The full variable domain, completed using reference TRBV13 and TRBJ2-1, is AAGVIQSPRHLIKEKRETATLKCYPIPRHDTVYWYQQGPGQDPQFLISFYEKMQSDKGSIPDRFSAQQFSDYHSELNMSSLELGDSALYFCASSLGPGNEQFFGPGTRLTVL.

The chain joins TRBV5-1 to TRBJ2-1; a weak D match, TRBD1 (6 bases). There are 14 residues in the CDR3. CDR1 and CDR2 from the germline V gene are SGHRS and YFSETQ. Trimming shortened V by 1 base and J by 3 bases, and 8 bases separated the two germline ends. CDR3 residues: CASSLLGHYNEQFF. The CDR3 coding sequence is TGCGCCAGCAGCTTGTTGGGACACTACAATGAGCAGTTCTTC.

Only one count was recorded for this clone. The V call is TRBV10-3, the J call TRBJ2-6, with TRBD1 as a possible D gene (5 bases). In germline, CDR1 is ENHRY, CDR2 SYGVKD. The CDR3 spans 15 residues. V lost 6 bases, J lost 0 bases, and 9 bases lay in between. CDR3 sequence reads: CAIRRGDSGANVLTF. The CDR3 DNA reads TGTGCCATCAGAAGGGGCGACTCTGGGGCCAACGTCCTGACTTTC.

This clone was observed once. The genes are TRBV2 and TRBJ1-2; 10 bases agree with TRBD1. Germline V CDR1 and CDR2: SNHLY, FYNNEI. There are 14 residues in the CDR3. Trimming at V came to 9 bases and at J to 4 bases, leaving 8 bases not matched to a gene. CDR3 in DNA: TGTGCCAGTCCGGGACAGGGGTATCTCTATGGCTACACCTTC. Translation gives CASPGQGYLYGYTF.

About this clone itself: At one end, the junction sequence differs from germline, possibly due to a read error. V and J are TRBV29-1 and TRBJ1-1; D uncertain. CDR3 length: 15 amino acids. In germline, CDR1 is SQVTM, CDR2 ANQGSEA. The CDR3 loop reads CSVEVPTSQNSEAFF. The CDR3, as DNA: TGCAGCGTTGAAGTCCCTACTTCACAGAACAGTGAAGCTTTCTTT. Using reference TRBV29-1 and TRBJ1-1 for the parts outside the CDR3, the full variable domain is SAVISQKPSRDICQRGTSLTIQCQVDSQVTMMFWYRQQPGQSLTLIATANQGSEATYESGFVIDKFPISRPNLTFSTLTVSNMSPEDSSIYLCSVEVPTSQNSEAFFGQGTRLTVV.

This clone was seen once. This sequence joins TRBV27 and TRBJ2-7; 7 nucleotides line up with TRBD2. The length of the CDR3 is 15 residues. V trimming: 5 bases; J trimming: 6 bases; junction bases outside the gene matches: 13. Germline CDR1 reads MNHEY; CDR2 reads SMNVEV (reference sequence). CDR3 loop: CASSLVAGLTGEQYF. In DNA, the CDR3 is TGTGCCAGCAGTCTAGTAGCGGGCCTAACCGGCGAGCAGTACTTC.

The chain joins TRBV15 to TRBJ2-7; TRBD1 matches at 8 bases. J lost 6 bases, V lost 3 bases, and 7 bases had no gene match. The CDR3 is 14 amino acids. Germline-derived CDR1 and CDR2 are LNHNV and YYDKDF (reference sequence). CDR3 region: CATSSALDRVEQYF. In nucleotides, the CDR3 is TGTGCCACCAGCAGTGCCCTGGACAGGGTCGAGCAGTACTTC.